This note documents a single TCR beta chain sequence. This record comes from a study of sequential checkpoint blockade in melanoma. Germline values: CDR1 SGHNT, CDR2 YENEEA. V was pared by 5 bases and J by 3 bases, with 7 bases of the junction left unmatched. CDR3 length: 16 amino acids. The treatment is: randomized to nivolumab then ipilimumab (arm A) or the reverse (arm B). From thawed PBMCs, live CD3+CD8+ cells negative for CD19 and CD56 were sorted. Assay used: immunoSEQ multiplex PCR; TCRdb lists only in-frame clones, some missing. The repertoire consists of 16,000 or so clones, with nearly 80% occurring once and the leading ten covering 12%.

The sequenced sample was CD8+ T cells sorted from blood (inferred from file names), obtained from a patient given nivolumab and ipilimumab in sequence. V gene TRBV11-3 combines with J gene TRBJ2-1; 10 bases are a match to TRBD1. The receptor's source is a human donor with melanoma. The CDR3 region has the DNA TGTGCCAGCAGCCCGACGGACAGGGGGAACTACAATGAGCAGTTCTTC. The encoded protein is CASSPTDRGNYNEQFF.